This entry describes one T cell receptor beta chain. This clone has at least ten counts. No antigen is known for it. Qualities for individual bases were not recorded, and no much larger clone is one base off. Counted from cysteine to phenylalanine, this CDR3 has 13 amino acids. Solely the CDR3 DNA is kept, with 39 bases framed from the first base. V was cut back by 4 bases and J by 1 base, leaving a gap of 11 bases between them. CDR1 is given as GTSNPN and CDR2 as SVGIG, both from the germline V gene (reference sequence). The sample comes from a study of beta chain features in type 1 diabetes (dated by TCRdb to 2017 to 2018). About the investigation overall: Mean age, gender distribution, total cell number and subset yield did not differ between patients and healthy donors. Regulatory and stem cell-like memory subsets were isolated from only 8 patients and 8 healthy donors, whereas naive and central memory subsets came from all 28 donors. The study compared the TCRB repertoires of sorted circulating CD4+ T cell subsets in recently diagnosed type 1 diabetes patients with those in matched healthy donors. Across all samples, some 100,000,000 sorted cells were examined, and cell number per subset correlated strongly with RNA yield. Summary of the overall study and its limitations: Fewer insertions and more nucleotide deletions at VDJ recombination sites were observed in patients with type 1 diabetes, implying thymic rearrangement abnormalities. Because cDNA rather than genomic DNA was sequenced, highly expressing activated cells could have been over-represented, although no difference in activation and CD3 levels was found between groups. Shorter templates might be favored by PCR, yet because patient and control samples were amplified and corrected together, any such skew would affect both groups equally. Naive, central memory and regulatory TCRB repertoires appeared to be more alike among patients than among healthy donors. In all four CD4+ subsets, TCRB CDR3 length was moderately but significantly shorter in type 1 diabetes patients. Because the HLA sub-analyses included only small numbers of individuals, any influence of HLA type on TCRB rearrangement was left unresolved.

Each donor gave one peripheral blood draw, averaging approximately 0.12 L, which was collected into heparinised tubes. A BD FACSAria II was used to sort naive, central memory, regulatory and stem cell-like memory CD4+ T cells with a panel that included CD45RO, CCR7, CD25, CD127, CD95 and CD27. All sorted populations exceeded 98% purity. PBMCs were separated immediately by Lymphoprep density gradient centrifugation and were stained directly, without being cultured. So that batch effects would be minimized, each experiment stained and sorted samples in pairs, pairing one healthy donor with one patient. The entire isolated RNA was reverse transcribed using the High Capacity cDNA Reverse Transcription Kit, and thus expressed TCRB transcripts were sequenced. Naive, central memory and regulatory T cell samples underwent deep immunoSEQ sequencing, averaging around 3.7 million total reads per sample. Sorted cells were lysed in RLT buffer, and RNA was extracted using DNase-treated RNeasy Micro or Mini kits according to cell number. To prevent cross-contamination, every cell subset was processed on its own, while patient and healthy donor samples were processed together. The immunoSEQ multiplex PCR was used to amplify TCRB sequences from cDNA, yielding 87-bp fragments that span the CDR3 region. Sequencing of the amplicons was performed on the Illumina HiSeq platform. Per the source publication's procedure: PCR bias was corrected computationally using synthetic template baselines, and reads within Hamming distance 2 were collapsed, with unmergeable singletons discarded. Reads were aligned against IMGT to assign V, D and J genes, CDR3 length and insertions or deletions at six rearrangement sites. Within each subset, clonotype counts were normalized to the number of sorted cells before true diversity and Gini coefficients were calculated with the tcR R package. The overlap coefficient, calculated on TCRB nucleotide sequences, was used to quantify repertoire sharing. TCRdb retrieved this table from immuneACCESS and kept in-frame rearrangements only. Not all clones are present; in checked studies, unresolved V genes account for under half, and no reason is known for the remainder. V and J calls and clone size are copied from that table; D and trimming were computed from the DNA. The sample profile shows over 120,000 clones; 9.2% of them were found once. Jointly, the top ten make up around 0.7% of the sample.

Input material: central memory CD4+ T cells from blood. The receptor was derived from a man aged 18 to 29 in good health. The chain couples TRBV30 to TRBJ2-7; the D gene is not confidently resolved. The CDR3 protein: CAWTRGRSYEQYF. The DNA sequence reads TGTGCCTGGACCCGCGGCAGATCCTACGAGCAGTACTTC.